This T cell receptor (beta chain) stems from a study of blood T cell repertoires in COVID-19 (TCRdb year 2020). Describing the broader study: The collaborator samples originated in the United States, Italy and Spain and spanned the acute and convalescent phases of COVID-19. Nearly every sample came with metadata listing a de-identified subject ID, COVID-19 status, age in years and sex. Subjects who had been exposed to COVID-19, were actively infected with it, or had recovered from it provided the deeply sampled blood TCRbeta repertoires that made up the dataset. The repertoires were released in a freely available public database intended as a resource for research on the immune response to SARS-CoV-2. Where available, HLA class I and class II types were taken from metadata supplied by the sample provider and were not determined by assay-based typing. The samples were drawn from two sources: the first 160 participants of the ongoing ImmuneRACE study, and 1,200 or so subjects contributed by 6 global collaborators. The material from the prospective study consisted of cDNA or gDNA derived from T cells, B-cell-depleted T cells, or PBMCs. Study-wide findings and limitations: The quantity of clinical and demographic metadata differed by source and by participant and was supplied without curation.

Enrolling through a virtual design, the prospective study's participants ranged in age from roughly 18 to 89 years and lived across approximately 25 United States geographic areas. To assign participants to cohorts, the prospective study relied on clinical history that participants themselves reported in a screening survey and a study questionnaire. Each participant in the prospective study had whole blood, serum and a nasopharyngeal or oropharyngeal swab collected by mobile phlebotomists. Additional blood draws and questionnaires over an approximately two-month period could optionally be provided by prospective study participants. Prospective study blood samples were shipped either frozen or at room temperature before DNA extraction. Turning to this clone: Its antigen is still unknown. Per-nucleotide qualities are absent, and no much larger clonotype sits a single base away.

TCRbeta CDR3 regions were amplified from genomic DNA by means of the immunoSEQ Assay, a bias-controlled multiplex PCR. The authors' pipeline ran thus. The number of nucleated cells in each sample was estimated from the amplification of reference gene primers within the assay. Sequence reads were collapsed and filtered to measure the absolute abundance of every unique TCRbeta CDR3 rearrangement. For each sample, productive Simpson clonality was calculated by taking the square root of Simpson's diversity index across productive rearrangements. As stored in TCRdb, this immuneACCESS dataset retains in-frame rearrangements with V and J assigned. A fraction of the clones does not appear; measured against another copy, unresolved V genes explain less than half of the discrepancy, and the remainder lacks a known reason. The V and J calls and the clone size are those of that table, but D and trimming were determined from the DNA. In all, the sample holds some 250,000 clones, and just over 90% of those were seen once. The top ten constitute 2.3% of the sample.

At the junction V is shortened by 4 bases and J by 6 bases; bases outside the gene matches: 3. The CDR3 runs 13 amino acids, cysteine and phenylalanine included. Of all the DNA, just the CDR3 is kept, 39 bases in frame from base 1. From a lookup of the germline V gene, CDR1 and CDR2 are SGHDT and YYEEEE. The sequence derives from a woman aged 40 to 49 with acute COVID-19. Recombination linked TRBV5-6 to TRBJ1-2, with 10 bases matching TRBD1. Sequenced material: PBMCs or T cells enriched from blood (not recorded which). The nucleotide sequence reads as follows: TGTGCCAGCAGCCTGACAGGGGGCCATGGCTACACCTTC. Its translation is CASSLTGGHGYTF.